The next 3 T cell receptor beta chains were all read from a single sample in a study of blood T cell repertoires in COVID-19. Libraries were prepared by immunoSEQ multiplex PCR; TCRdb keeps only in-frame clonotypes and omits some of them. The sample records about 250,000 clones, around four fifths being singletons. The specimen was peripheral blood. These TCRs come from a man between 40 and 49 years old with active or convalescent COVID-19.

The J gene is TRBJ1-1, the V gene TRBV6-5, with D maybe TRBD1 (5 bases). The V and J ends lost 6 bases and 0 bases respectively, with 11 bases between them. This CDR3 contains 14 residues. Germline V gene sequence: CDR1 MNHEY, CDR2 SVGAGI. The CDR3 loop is CASRIDSMNTEAFF. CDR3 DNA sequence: TGTGCCAGCAGAATCGACAGCATGAACACTGAAGCTTTCTTT.

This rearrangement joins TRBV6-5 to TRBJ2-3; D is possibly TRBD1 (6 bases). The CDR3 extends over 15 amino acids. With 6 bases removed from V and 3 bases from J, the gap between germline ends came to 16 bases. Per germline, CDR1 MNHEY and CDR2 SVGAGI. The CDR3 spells CASSSAGVGTDTQYF. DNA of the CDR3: TGTGCCAGCAGCTCAGCAGGGGTGGGTACAGATACGCAGTATTTT.

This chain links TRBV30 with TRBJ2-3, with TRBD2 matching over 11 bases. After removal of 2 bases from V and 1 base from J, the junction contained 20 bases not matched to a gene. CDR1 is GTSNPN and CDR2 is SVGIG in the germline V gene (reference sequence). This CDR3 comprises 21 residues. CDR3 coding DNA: TGTGCCTGGAGTTCAAGCCCCCCGGGGCTAGCGGGGGGATACGGCACAGATACGCAGTATTTT. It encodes CAWSSSPPGLAGGYGTDTQYF.